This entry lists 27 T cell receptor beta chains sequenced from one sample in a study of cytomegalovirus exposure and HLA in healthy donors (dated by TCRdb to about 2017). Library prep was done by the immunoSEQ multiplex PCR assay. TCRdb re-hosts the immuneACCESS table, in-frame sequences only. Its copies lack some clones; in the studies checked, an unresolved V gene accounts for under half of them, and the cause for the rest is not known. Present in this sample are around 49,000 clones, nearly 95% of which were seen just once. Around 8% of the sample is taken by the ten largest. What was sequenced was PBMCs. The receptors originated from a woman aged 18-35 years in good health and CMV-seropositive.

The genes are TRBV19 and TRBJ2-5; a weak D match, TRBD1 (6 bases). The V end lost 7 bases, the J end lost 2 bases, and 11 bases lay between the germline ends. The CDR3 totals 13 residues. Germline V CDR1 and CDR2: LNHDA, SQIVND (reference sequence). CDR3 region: CASNEGEQETQYF. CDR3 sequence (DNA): TGTGCCAGTAATGAGGGGGAGCAAGAGACCCAGTACTTC.

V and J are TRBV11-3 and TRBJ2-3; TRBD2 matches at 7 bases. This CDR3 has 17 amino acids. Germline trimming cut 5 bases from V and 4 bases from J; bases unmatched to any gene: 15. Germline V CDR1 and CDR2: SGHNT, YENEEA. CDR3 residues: CASSLRQRAGRSDTQYF. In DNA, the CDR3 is TGTGCCAGCAGCCTCCGGCAGCGAGCGGGAAGGTCAGATACGCAGTATTTT.

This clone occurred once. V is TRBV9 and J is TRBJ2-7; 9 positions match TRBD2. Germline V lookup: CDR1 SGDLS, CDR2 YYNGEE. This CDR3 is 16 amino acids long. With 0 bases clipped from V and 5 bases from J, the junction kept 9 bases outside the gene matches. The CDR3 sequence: CASSVGWIGGRDEQYF. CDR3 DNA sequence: TGTGCCAGCAGCGTAGGTTGGATCGGCGGGAGGGACGAGCAGTACTTC. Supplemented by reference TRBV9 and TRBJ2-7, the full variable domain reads DSGVTQTPKHLITATGQRVTLRCSPRSGDLSVYWYQQSLDQGLQFLIQYYNGEERAKGNILERFSAQQFPDLHSELNLSSLELGDSALYFCASSVGWIGGRDEQYFGPGTRLTVT.

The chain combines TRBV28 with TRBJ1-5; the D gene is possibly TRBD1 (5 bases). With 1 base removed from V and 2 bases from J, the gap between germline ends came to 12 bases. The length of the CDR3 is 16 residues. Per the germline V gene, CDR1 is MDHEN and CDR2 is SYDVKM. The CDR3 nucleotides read TGTGCCAGCAGTTTATTCCGCGGGGGTGGCAATCAGCCCCAGCATTTT. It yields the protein CASSLFRGGGNQPQHF.

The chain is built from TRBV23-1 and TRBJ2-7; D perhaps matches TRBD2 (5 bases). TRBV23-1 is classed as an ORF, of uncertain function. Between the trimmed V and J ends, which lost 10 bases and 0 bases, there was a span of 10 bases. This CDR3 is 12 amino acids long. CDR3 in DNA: TGCGCCACGGAGGCCCTCTCCTACGAGCAGTACTTC. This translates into CATEALSYEQYF.

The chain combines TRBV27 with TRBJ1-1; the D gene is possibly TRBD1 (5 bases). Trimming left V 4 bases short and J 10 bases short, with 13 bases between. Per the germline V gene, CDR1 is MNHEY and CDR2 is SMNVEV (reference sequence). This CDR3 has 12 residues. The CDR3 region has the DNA TGTGCCAGCAGTTCCCCCGACAGTCGAGCTTTCTTT. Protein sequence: CASSSPDSRAFF.

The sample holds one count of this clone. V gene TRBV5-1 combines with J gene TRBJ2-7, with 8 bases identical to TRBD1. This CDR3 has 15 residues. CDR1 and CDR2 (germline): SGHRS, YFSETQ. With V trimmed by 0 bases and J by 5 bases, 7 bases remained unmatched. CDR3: CASSLGGQGIDEQYF. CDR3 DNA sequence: TGCGCCAGCAGCTTGGGAGGACAGGGAATCGACGAGCAGTACTTC.

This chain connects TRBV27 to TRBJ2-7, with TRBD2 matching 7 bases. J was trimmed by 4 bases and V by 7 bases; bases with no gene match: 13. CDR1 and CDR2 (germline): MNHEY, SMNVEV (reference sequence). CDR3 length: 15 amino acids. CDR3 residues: CASTPSTSRLYEQYF. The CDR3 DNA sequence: TGTGCCAGCACCCCCTCGACTAGCCGACTTTACGAGCAGTACTTC.

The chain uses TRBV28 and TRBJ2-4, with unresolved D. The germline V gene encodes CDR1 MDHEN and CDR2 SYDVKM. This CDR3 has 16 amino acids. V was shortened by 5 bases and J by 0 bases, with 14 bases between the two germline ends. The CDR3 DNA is TGTGCCAGCAGTCACAGATACCCCATAGCCAAAAACATTCAGTACTTC. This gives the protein CASSHRYPIAKNIQYF. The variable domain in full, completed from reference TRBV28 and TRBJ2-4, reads DVKVTQSSRYLVKRTGEKVFLECVQDMDHENMFWYRQDPGLGLRLIYFSYDVKMKEKGDIPEGYSVSREKKERFSLILESASTNQTSMYLCASSHRYPIAKNIQYFGAGTRLSVL.

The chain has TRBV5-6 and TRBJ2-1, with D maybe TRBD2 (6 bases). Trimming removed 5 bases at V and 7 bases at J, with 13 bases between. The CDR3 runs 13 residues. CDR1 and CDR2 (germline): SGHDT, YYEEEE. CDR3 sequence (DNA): TGTGCCAGCAGACCTACTGGGAGGAATGAGCAGTTCTTC. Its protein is CASRPTGRNEQFF.

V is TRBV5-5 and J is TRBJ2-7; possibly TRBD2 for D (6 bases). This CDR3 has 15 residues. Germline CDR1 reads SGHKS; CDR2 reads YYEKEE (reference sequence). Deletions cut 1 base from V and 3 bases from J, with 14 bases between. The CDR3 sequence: CASSLSGTSNYEQYF. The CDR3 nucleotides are TGTGCCAGCAGCTTGTCAGGCACTAGCAACTACGAGCAGTACTTC. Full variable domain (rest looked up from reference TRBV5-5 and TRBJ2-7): DAGVTQSPTHLIKTRGQQVTLRCSPISGHKSVSWYQQVLGQGPQFIFQYYEKEERGRGNFPDRFSARQFPNYSSELNVNALLLGDSALYLCASSLSGTSNYEQYFGPGTRLTVT.

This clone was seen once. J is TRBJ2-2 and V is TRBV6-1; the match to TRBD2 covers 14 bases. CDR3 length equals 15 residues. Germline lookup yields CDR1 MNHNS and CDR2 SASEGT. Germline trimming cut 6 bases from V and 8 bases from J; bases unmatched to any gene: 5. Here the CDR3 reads CASSLGLAGGGELFF. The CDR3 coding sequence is TGTGCCAGCAGCTTAGGACTAGCGGGAGGTGGGGAGCTGTTTTTT.

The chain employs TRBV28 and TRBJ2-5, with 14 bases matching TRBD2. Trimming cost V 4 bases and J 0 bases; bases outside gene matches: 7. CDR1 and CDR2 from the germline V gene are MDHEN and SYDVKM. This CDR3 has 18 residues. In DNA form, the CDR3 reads TGTGCCAGCAGTTCATGGACTAGCGGGAGGACCGACCAAGAGACCCAGTACTTC. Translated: CASSSWTSGRTDQETQYF. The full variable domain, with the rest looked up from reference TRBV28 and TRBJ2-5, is DVKVTQSSRYLVKRTGEKVFLECVQDMDHENMFWYRQDPGLGLRLIYFSYDVKMKEKGDIPEGYSVSREKKERFSLILESASTNQTSMYLCASSSWTSGRTDQETQYFGPGTRLLVL.

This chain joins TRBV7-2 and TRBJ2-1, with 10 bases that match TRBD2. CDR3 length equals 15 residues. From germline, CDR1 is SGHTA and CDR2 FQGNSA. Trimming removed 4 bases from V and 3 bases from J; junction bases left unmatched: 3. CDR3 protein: CASSSSGSHYNEQFF. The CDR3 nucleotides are TGTGCCAGCAGCTCTAGCGGGAGCCACTACAATGAGCAGTTCTTC.

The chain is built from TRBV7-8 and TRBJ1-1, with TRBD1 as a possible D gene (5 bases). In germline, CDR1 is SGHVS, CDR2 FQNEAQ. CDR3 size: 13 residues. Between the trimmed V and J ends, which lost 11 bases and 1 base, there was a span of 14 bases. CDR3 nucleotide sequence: TGTGCCGGGCGGCAAGGGGCGAACACTGAAGCTTTCTTT. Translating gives CAGRQGANTEAFF.

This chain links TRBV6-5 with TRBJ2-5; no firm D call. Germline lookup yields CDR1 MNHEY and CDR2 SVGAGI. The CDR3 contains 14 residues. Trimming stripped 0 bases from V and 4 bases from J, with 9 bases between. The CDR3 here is CASSYSMARETQYF. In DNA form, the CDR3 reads TGTGCCAGCAGTTACTCGATGGCTCGAGAGACCCAGTACTTC.

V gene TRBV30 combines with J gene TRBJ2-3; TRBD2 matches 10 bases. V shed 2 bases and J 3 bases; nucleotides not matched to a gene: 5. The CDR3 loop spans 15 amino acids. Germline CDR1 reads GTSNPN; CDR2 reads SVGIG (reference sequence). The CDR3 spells CAWSFSGRRTDTQYF. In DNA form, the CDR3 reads TGTGCCTGGAGTTTTAGCGGGAGGAGGACAGATACGCAGTATTTT.

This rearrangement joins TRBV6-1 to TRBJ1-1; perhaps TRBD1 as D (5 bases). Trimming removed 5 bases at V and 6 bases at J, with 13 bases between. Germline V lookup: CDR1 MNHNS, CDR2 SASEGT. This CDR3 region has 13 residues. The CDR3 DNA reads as TGTGCCAGCAGTACGGAGGGGTTCTCTGAAGCTTTCTTT. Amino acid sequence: CASSTEGFSEAFF.

As DNA, the CDR3 is TGTGCCAGCAGCTACGACAGGGACACTGAAGCTTTCTTT. Translating it yields CASSYDRDTEAFF. The gene calls are TRBV7-3 and TRBJ1-1, with 7 positions matching TRBD1. This CDR3 is built from 13 residues. From germline, CDR1 is SGHTA and CDR2 FQGTGA. The V and J ends lost 4 bases and 3 bases, in that order; junction bases with no gene match: 2.

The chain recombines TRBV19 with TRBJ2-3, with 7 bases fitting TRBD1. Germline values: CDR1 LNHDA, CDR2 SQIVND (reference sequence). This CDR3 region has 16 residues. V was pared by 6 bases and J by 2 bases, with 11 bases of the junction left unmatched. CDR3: CASRTTGTSYTDTQYF. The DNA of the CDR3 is TGTGCCAGTAGAACGACAGGGACATCCTACACAGATACGCAGTATTTT.

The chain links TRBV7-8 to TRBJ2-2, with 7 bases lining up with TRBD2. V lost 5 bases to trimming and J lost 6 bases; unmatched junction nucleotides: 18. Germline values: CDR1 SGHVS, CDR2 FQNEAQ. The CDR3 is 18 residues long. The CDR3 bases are TGTGCCAGCAGCCGAGGCATATCGGGGGGAAGAATAGCCGGGGAGCTGTTTTTT. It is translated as CASSRGISGGRIAGELFF.

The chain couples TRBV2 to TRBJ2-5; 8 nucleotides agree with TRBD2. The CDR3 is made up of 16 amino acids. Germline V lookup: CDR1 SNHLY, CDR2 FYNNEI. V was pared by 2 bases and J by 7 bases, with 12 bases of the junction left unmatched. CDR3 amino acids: CASSERAPSGGRTQYF. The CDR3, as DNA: TGTGCCAGCAGTGAACGGGCCCCCAGCGGGGGCAGGACCCAGTACTTC.

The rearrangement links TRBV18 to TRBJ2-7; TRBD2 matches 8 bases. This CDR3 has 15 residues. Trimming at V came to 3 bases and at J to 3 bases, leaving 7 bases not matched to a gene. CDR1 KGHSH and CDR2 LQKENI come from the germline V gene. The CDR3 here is CASSPSGSGNYEQYF. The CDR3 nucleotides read TGTGCCAGCTCACCCAGCGGGAGTGGGAACTACGAGCAGTACTTC.

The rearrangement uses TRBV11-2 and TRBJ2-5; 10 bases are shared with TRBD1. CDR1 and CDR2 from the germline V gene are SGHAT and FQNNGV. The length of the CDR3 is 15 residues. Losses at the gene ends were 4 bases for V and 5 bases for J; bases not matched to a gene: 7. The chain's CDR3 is CASSWGQGSGETQYF. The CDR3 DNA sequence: TGTGCCAGCAGCTGGGGACAGGGGAGCGGGGAGACCCAGTACTTC.

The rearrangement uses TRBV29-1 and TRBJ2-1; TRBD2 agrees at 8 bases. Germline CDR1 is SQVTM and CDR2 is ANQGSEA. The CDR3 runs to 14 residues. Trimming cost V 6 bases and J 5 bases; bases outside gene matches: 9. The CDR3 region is CSVEPGGRHNEQFF. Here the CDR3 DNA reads TGCAGCGTCGAACCGGGAGGGCGCCACAATGAGCAGTTCTTC.

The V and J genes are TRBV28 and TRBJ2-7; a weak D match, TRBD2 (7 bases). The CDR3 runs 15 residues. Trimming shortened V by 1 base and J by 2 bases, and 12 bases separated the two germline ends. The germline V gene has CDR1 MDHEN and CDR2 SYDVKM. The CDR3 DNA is TGTGCCAGCAGTTTATTACAGGGAGGGGCCTACGAGCAGTACTTC. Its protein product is CASSLLQGGAYEQYF. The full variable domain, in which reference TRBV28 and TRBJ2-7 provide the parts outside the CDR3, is DVKVTQSSRYLVKRTGEKVFLECVQDMDHENMFWYRQDPGLGLRLIYFSYDVKMKEKGDIPEGYSVSREKKERFSLILESASTNQTSMYLCASSLLQGGAYEQYFGPGTRLTVT.

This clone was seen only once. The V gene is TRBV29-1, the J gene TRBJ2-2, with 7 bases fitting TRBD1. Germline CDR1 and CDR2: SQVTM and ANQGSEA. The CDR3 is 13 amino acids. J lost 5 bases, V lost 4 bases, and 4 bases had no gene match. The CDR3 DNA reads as TGCAGCGTTGCGGCAGGGGGAACCGGGGAGCTGTTTTTT. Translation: CSVAAGGTGELFF.